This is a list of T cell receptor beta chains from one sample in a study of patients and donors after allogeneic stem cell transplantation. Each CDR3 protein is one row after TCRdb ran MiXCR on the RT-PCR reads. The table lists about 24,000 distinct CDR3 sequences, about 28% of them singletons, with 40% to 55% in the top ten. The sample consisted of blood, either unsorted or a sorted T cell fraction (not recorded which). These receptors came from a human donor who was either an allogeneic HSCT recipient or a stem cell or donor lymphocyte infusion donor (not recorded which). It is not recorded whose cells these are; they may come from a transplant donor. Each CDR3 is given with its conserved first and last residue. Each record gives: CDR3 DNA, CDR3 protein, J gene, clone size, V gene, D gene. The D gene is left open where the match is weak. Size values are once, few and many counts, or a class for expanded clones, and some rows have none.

CDR3nt: TGTGCCAGCAGAGGGAAGGCTAATGAAAAACTGTTTTTT
CDR3aa: CASRGKANEKLFF
j_gene: TRBJ1-4
abundance: few
v_gene: TRBV28
d_gene: .

CDR3nt: TGTGCCAGCAGTTCCCCCACCAACACTGAAGCTTTCTTT
CDR3aa: CASSSPTNTEAFF
j_gene: TRBJ1-1
abundance: few
v_gene: TRBV12-3/TRBV12-4
d_gene: .

CDR3nt: TGTGCCATCAGTGAGTCGGGGCAGGGGGGACAGCCCCAGCATTTT
CDR3aa: CAISESGQGGQPQHF
j_gene: TRBJ1-5
abundance: few
v_gene: TRBV10-3
d_gene: TRBD1

CDR3nt: TGCAGTGCTCTCGGGACTCTGGGAGGGGTCTATGGCTACACCTTC
CDR3aa: CSALGTLGGVYGYTF
j_gene: TRBJ1-2
abundance: .
v_gene: TRBV20-1
d_gene: .

CDR3nt: TGTGCCAGCAGCCTCCCCGGCAGGGCTGGAAACACCATATATTTT
CDR3aa: CASSLPGRAGNTIYF
j_gene: TRBJ1-3
abundance: .
v_gene: TRBV11-2
d_gene: .

CDR3nt: TGTGCCACCAGCAGGGTAACAGGGTCCAATGAAAAACTGTTTTTT
CDR3aa: CATSRVTGSNEKLFF
j_gene: TRBJ1-4
abundance: .
v_gene: TRBV15
d_gene: .

CDR3nt: TGCAGCGTTGAACAGAGCACTGAAGCTTTCTTT
CDR3aa: CSVEQSTEAFF
j_gene: TRBJ1-1
abundance: .
v_gene: TRBV29-1
d_gene: .

CDR3nt: TGTGCCAGCAGCTCCCGGACGGAAACTAACTATGGCTACACCTTC
CDR3aa: CASSSRTETNYGYTF
j_gene: TRBJ1-2
abundance: .
v_gene: TRBV7-2
d_gene: .

CDR3nt: TGCGCCAGCAGCTACCTGGGGGGTAGCAATCAGCCCCAGCATTTT
CDR3aa: CASSYLGGSNQPQHF
j_gene: TRBJ1-5
abundance: few
v_gene: TRBV5-1
d_gene: .

CDR3nt: TGTGCCAGCAGCTTGGCGGGGTTATCAAATCAGCCCCAGCATTTT
CDR3aa: CASSLAGLSNQPQHF
j_gene: TRBJ1-5
abundance: medium-sized
v_gene: TRBV5-6
d_gene: .

CDR3nt: TGTGCCTGGAGTGTGACAGCCTATGGCTACACCTTC
CDR3aa: CAWSVTAYGYTF
j_gene: TRBJ1-2
abundance: few
v_gene: TRBV30
d_gene: .

CDR3nt: TGTGCCAGCAGTTACGACTTGGGCAATGAGCAGTTCTTC
CDR3aa: CASSYDLGNEQFF
j_gene: TRBJ2-1
abundance: .
v_gene: TRBV6-5
d_gene: .

CDR3nt: TGTGCCAGCAGTCCCATCTCGGAATTGAATGGGGAAAAACTGTTTTTT
CDR3aa: CASSPISELNGEKLFF
j_gene: TRBJ1-4
abundance: .
v_gene: TRBV27
d_gene: .

CDR3nt: TGTGCCAGCAGTGACAGGTGGTGGAATTCACCCCTCCACTTT
CDR3aa: CASSDRWWNSPLHF
j_gene: TRBJ1-6
abundance: many
v_gene: TRBV12-3/TRBV12-4
d_gene: .

CDR3nt: TGTGCCAGCAGCTTACGTGGGCCTAATGAAAAACTGTTTTTT
CDR3aa: CASSLRGPNEKLFF
j_gene: TRBJ1-4
abundance: many
v_gene: TRBV7-6
d_gene: .

CDR3nt: TGTGCCAGCAGTACCGGGGTTTCACCCCTCCACTTT
CDR3aa: CASSTGVSPLHF
j_gene: TRBJ1-6
abundance: few
v_gene: TRBV6-5
d_gene: .

CDR3nt: TGTGCCAGCAGCGTAGTAGCTAGCGGGGGGTCCAGCACAGATACGCAGTATTTT
CDR3aa: CASSVVASGGSSTDTQYF
j_gene: TRBJ2-3
abundance: .
v_gene: TRBV9
d_gene: TRBD2

CDR3nt: TGTGCCAGCAGTCTTACTAGCGGGGAGACCCAGTACTTC
CDR3aa: CASSLTSGETQYF
j_gene: TRBJ2-5
abundance: few
v_gene: TRBV12-3/TRBV12-4
d_gene: TRBD2

CDR3nt: TGTGCCATCAGCTCACACGACAGGGCGAATTATGAAAAACTGTTTTTT
CDR3aa: CAISSHDRANYEKLFF
j_gene: TRBJ1-4
abundance: .
v_gene: TRBV10-3
d_gene: TRBD1

CDR3nt: TGTGCCAGCACGAGCGGGGGGGCCGATGAGCAGTTCTTC
CDR3aa: CASTSGGADEQFF
j_gene: TRBJ2-1
abundance: .
v_gene: TRBV28
d_gene: TRBD2

CDR3nt: TGTGCCAGCAGTTCGGAGGGGGGATACTATGGCTACACCTTC
CDR3aa: CASSSEGGYYGYTF
j_gene: TRBJ1-2
abundance: many
v_gene: TRBV12-3/TRBV12-4
d_gene: .

CDR3nt: TGTGCCAGCAGCTTAGAGAATTCACCCCTCCACTTT
CDR3aa: CASSLENSPLHF
j_gene: TRBJ1-6
abundance: .
v_gene: TRBV7-9
d_gene: .

CDR3nt: TGTGCCAGCAGCTCGCGAGAAATGTTTCTCTCTGGAAACACCATATATTTT
CDR3aa: CASSSREMFLSGNTIYF
j_gene: TRBJ1-3
abundance: few
v_gene: TRBV7-2
d_gene: .

CDR3nt: TGTGCCAGCAGCTTGAAGTTCAGGGAAAGAAGTTCACCCCTCCACTTT
CDR3aa: CASSLKFRERSSPLHF
j_gene: TRBJ1-6
abundance: .
v_gene: TRBV5-8
d_gene: .

CDR3nt: TGCAGTGCTTCGCTCAACCCCGCGTATGGCTACACCTTC
CDR3aa: CSASLNPAYGYTF
j_gene: TRBJ1-2
abundance: .
v_gene: TRBV20-1
d_gene: .

CDR3nt: TGCAGTGTTCTCCCCGGACCCTTTGAAGCTTTCTTT
CDR3aa: CSVLPGPFEAFF
j_gene: TRBJ1-1
abundance: few
v_gene: TRBV20-1
d_gene: .

CDR3nt: TGTGCCAGCAGCTTACAGGGCCCAGATACGCAGTATTTT
CDR3aa: CASSLQGPDTQYF
j_gene: TRBJ2-3
abundance: .
v_gene: TRBV5-6
d_gene: .

CDR3nt: TGTGCCAGCAGCCATTACACCGGGGAGCTGTTTTTT
CDR3aa: CASSHYTGELFF
j_gene: TRBJ2-2
abundance: .
v_gene: TRBV7-9
d_gene: .

CDR3nt: TGTGCCAGCAGTTCCTTCTCCTATAGCACAGATACGCAGTATTTT
CDR3aa: CASSSFSYSTDTQYF
j_gene: TRBJ2-3
abundance: few
v_gene: TRBV12-3/TRBV12-4
d_gene: .

CDR3nt: TGTGCCATCAGTGGAGGGTTCGATGAGCAGTTCTTC
CDR3aa: CAISGGFDEQFF
j_gene: TRBJ2-1
abundance: few
v_gene: TRBV10-3
d_gene: .

CDR3nt: TGTGCCAGCAGCGTAGGCCCGACAGGGTATAATTCACCCCTCCACTTT
CDR3aa: CASSVGPTGYNSPLHF
j_gene: TRBJ1-6
abundance: once
v_gene: TRBV9
d_gene: TRBD1

CDR3nt: TGCAGTGGAGGGGCCCCCCTCAACACTGAAGCTTTCTTT
CDR3aa: CSGGAPLNTEAFF
j_gene: TRBJ1-1
abundance: .
v_gene: TRBV20-1
d_gene: .

CDR3nt: TGCGCCAGCAGCTTGATAAGCCGGACCTCTGGGGCCAACGTCCTGACTTTC
CDR3aa: CASSLISRTSGANVLTF
j_gene: TRBJ2-6
abundance: .
v_gene: TRBV5-1
d_gene: .

CDR3nt: TGTGCCAGCAGTTTCGGCAGGAACACTGAAGCTTTCTTT
CDR3aa: CASSFGRNTEAFF
j_gene: TRBJ1-1
abundance: many
v_gene: TRBV6-6
d_gene: .